Reported below is one TCR beta chain. This sample stems from a study of blood T cell repertoires in COVID-19. At the level of the study: Sites in the United States, Italy and Spain provided acute and convalescent COVID-19 samples. Sources were T cells, B-cell-depleted T cells, or PBMCs; the material itself was cDNA or gDNA.

Seattle patient enrollment occurred during active infection, with longitudinal follow-up thereafter. There are 13 residues in the CDR3. With 5 bases removed from V and 4 bases from J, the gap between germline ends came to 12 bases. Germline V gives CDR1 SGHTS, CDR2 YDEGEE. Per the original methods: For nucleated cells, counts were estimated from reference gene primer amplification. Some clones are missing from TCRdb's copy, which holds only in-frame ones; the method was immunoSEQ multiplex PCR. Clonal size and the V and J genes are those of that table, whereas D and trimming came from the DNA. The sample consists of some 310,000 clones, 90% of them appearing once.

The source material was peripheral blood. The clonotype originates from a woman aged 40 to 50 with COVID-19, enrolled during active disease. The rearrangement joins TRBV5-8 to TRBJ1-2, with D possibly matching TRBD1 (5 bases). This CDR3 reads CASRVRATYGYTF. CDR3 nucleotide sequence: TGTGCCAGCAGAGTCAGGGCCACCTATGGCTACACCTTC. Full variable domain (outside the CDR3, taken from reference TRBV5-8 and TRBJ1-2): EAGVTQSPTHLIKTRGQQATLRCSPISGHTSVYWYQQALGLGLQFLLWYDEGEERNRGNFPPRFSGRQFPNYSSELNVNALELEDSALYLCASRVRATYGYTFGSGTRLTVV.